Listed below are T cell receptor beta chains from one sample, sequenced in a study of blood T cell repertoires in COVID-19. This table comes from immunoSEQ multiplex PCR, and its TCRdb copy is limited to in-frame clones, with some not included. The sample gives some 350,000 clones, more than 85% of which show up once; about 3% is in the top ten. The sample consisted of peripheral blood. These receptors all come from a human donor in a cohort sampled during active COVID-19. The CDR3 runs from the conserved cysteine through the conserved F or W. The D gene is left open where the match is weak. Expanded clones get a size class; other rows say once, few or many, or leave the size out.

CDR3	DNA	V	J	size	D
CASSPGGDDQPQHF	TGCGCCAGCAGCCCGGGGGGCGACGATCAGCCCCAGCATTTT	TRBV5-1	TRBJ1-5	.	.
CASSLATGLSSYEQYF	TGCGCCAGCAGCTTGGCGACAGGCTTAAGCTCCTACGAGCAGTACTTC	TRBV5-1	TRBJ2-7	.	.
CSVEGILGQSYEQYF	TGCAGCGTTGAAGGAATTCTGGGACAGTCCTACGAGCAGTACTTC	TRBV29-1	TRBJ2-7	.	TRBD1
CAWSLDRGDYEQYF	TGTGCCTGGAGTTTAGACAGGGGCGACTACGAGCAGTACTTC	TRBV30	TRBJ2-7	few	TRBD1
CASSSGSGAYEQYF	TGTGCCAGCAGTTCGGGGTCAGGAGCGTACGAGCAGTACTTC	TRBV27	TRBJ2-7	few	.
CASSLGGAETQYF	TGTGCCAGCAGCTTGGGGGGCGCGGAGACCCAGTACTTC	TRBV5-6	TRBJ2-5	.	.
CASSYRKGRNYGYTF	TGTGCCAGCAGTTATCGGAAGGGGCGTAACTATGGCTACACCTTC	TRBV6-5	TRBJ1-2	.	.
CASSELRVVGYTF	TGCGCCAGCAGTGAACTCAGGGTTGTTGGCTACACCTTC	TRBV10-2	TRBJ1-2	.	.
CASGGSRGEADTQYF	TGTGCCAGCGGGGGAAGCAGGGGGGAGGCAGATACGCAGTATTTT	TRBV7-2	TRBJ2-3	.	.
CAWSVLGAGTEAFF	TGTGCCTGGAGTGTACTGGGGGCTGGCACTGAAGCTTTCTTT	TRBV30	TRBJ1-1	.	.
CASKSVQGSEPNYGYTF	TGTGCCAGCAAATCTGTGCAGGGCAGCGAACCTAACTATGGCTACACCTTC	TRBV21-1	TRBJ1-2	once	.
CASSLDVGGEQYF	TGTGCCAGCAGCTTGGATGTCGGGGGCGAGCAGTACTTC	TRBV5-4	TRBJ2-7	.	.
CASSVIRGQETQYF	TGTGCCAGCAGCGTGATCAGGGGGCAAGAGACCCAGTACTTC	TRBV7-2	TRBJ2-5	.	TRBD1
CATLSGGSYNEQFF	TGTGCCACACTTAGCGGCGGCTCCTACAATGAGCAGTTCTTC	TRBV15	TRBJ2-1	.	.
CASSLTPGGQGANYEQYF	TGTGCCAGCAGTTTAACCCCCGGCGGACAGGGGGCGAACTACGAGCAGTACTTC	TRBV28	TRBJ2-7	.	TRBD1
CASSLAWGQTPTGELFF	TGTGCCAGCAGCTTGGCATGGGGACAGACGCCCACCGGGGAGCTGTTTTTT	TRBV5-5	TRBJ2-2	few	TRBD1
CASSFSSGTGYEQYF	TGTGCCAGCAGCTTCTCCTCCGGGACAGGGTACGAGCAGTACTTC	TRBV11-2	TRBJ2-7	.	TRBD1
CASSLWMGPVNTEAFF	TGTGCCAGCAGTTTATGGATGGGGCCGGTAAACACTGAAGCTTTCTTT	TRBV28	TRBJ1-1	.	.
CASSQVKGLYEQYF	TGCGCCAGCAGCCAAGTAAAGGGGCTTTACGAGCAGTACTTC	TRBV4-1	TRBJ2-7	.	.
CASSSGQAVATNEKLFF	TGCGCCAGCAGCTCGGGACAGGCCGTTGCAACTAATGAAAAACTGTTTTTT	TRBV5-1	TRBJ1-4	.	TRBD1
CASSFPGGDTQYF	TGTGCCAGCAGTTTCCCGGGTGGAGATACGCAGTATTTT	TRBV27	TRBJ2-3	once	.
CSASFRGLSNQPQHF	TGCAGTGCTAGTTTCCGGGGGTTAAGCAATCAGCCCCAGCATTTT	TRBV20-1	TRBJ1-5	.	.
CASSLGRGSGNTIYF	TGTGCCAGCAGCTTGGGTCGAGGCTCTGGAAACACCATATATTTT	TRBV5-6	TRBJ1-3	.	.
CASSPPRQPYEQYF	TGTGCCAGCAGCCCCCCGCGGCAGCCCTACGAGCAGTACTTC	TRBV27	TRBJ2-7	once	.
CASSDGSGGETQYF	TGTGCCAGCAGTGATGGGAGCGGGGGGGAGACCCAGTACTTC	TRBV2	TRBJ2-5	.	TRBD2
CASSPRGQGSPLHF	TGTGCCAGCTCCCCTAGGGGGCAAGGTTCACCCCTCCACTTT	TRBV5-4	TRBJ1-6	.	TRBD1
CASSMGSSYNEQFF	TGTGCCAGCAGTATGGGGAGCTCCTACAATGAGCAGTTCTTC	TRBV2	TRBJ2-1	many	.
CASQPGQGDYGYTF	TGTGCCAGCCAACCTGGACAGGGGGACTATGGCTACACCTTC	TRBV19	TRBJ1-2	.	TRBD1
CASSLAGGTGGADTQYF	TGCGCCAGCAGCTTGGCCGGCGGGACAGGGGGCGCAGATACGCAGTATTTT	TRBV5-1	TRBJ2-3	.	TRBD1
CATSDLHPGTGIRGNEQFF	TGTGCCACCAGTGATTTGCACCCCGGGACAGGCATAAGGGGCAATGAGCAGTTCTTC	TRBV24-1	TRBJ2-1	.	TRBD1
CASSFARAFYNEQFF	TGTGCCAGCAGCTTTGCTCGCGCTTTTTACAATGAGCAGTTCTTC	TRBV7-8	TRBJ2-1	.	.